One and the same sample provided the 20 T cell receptor beta chains below, sequenced in a study of T cell changes during pregnancy in multiple sclerosis. The data were produced by immunoSEQ multiplex PCR, yet TCRdb's version contains in-frame clones alone and is incomplete. The table includes approximately 100,000 clones, approximately 94% detected once. The source material was peripheral blood, sampled before pregnancy. The receptors were sampled from a female donor with multiple sclerosis, enrolled in a pregnancy study.

Only a few counts were recorded for this clone. The chain has TRBV29-1 and TRBJ1-1; no reliable D call. With 7 bases removed from V and 4 bases from J, the gap between germline ends came to 16 bases. Germline-derived CDR1 and CDR2 are SQVTM and ANQGSEA. CDR3 length equals 13 residues. Here the CDR3 DNA reads TGCAGCGCTAAAGGAGGAGAGGGCACTGAAGCTTTCTTT. Amino acid sequence: CSAKGGEGTEAFF.

The chain couples TRBV4-3 to TRBJ2-6; maybe TRBD1 (5 bases). The CDR3 is 15 residues long. The V end lost 4 bases, the J end lost 0 bases, and 7 bases lay between the germline ends. Germline V gene data show CDR1 as LGHNA and CDR2 as YSLEER. The CDR3 spells CASSRTHSGANVLTF. The DNA for the CDR3 is TGCGCCAGCAGCCGGACACACTCTGGGGCCAACGTCCTGACTTTC.

The chain has TRBV7-9 and TRBJ1-3, with a tentative D call TRBD1 (6 bases). Looked up from germline, CDR1 is SEHNR and CDR2 is FQNEAQ (reference sequence). Deletions cut 5 bases from V and 5 bases from J, with 13 bases between. The CDR3 extends over 14 amino acids. The CDR3 sequence: CASSPRDIRNTIYF. CDR3 sequence (DNA): TGTGCCAGCAGCCCCCGGGACATAAGAAACACCATATATTTT.

The chain couples TRBV7-9 to TRBJ2-7, with 8 bases lining up with TRBD1. V trimming: 8 bases; J trimming: 6 bases; junction bases outside the gene matches: 12. CDR1 and CDR2 from the germline V gene are SEHNR and FQNEAQ (reference sequence). The CDR3 extends over 14 amino acids. DNA of the CDR3: TGTGCCAGCCACGCCATGCAGGGGGCGACCGAGCAGTACTTC. The encoded protein is CASHAMQGATEQYF.

This clone was seen a single time. J is TRBJ1-1 and V is TRBV19; 7 bases fit TRBD1. Trimming removed 3 bases from V and 6 bases from J; junction bases left unmatched: 7. The CDR3 totals 14 residues. Germline values: CDR1 LNHDA, CDR2 SQIVND (reference sequence). In DNA form, the CDR3 reads TGTGCCAGTAGTATGGGTTTGGGACAGCCTGAAGCTTTCTTT. Translating gives CASSMGLGQPEAFF.

The chain combines TRBV5-1 with TRBJ2-2; tentatively, D is TRBD1 (5 bases). Germline V gene sequence: CDR1 SGHRS, CDR2 YFSETQ. The CDR3 has 15 residues. Trimming cost V 0 bases and J 7 bases, with 13 bases left between them. The CDR3, as DNA: TGCGCCAGCAGCTTGGTGGGCAGGGAAGTCGGGGAGCTGTTTTTT. Its translation: CASSLVGREVGELFF.

This chain joins TRBV7-2 and TRBJ2-7; D is perhaps TRBD1 (6 bases). This CDR3 comprises 18 residues. The germline gives CDR1 SGHTA, CDR2 FQGNSA. Trimming took 5 bases from V and 0 from J, leaving 23 bases between them. The CDR3 here is CASSLLPSGHPSSYEQYF. The DNA of the CDR3 is TGTGCCAGCAGCCTATTGCCTTCGGGACACCCGAGCTCCTACGAGCAGTACTTC.

The chain has TRBV27 and TRBJ1-2, with D possibly TRBD1 on 5 matching bases. Between the trimmed V and J ends, which lost 2 bases and 2 bases, there was a span of 12 bases. There are 15 residues in the CDR3. CDR1 is MNHEY and CDR2 is SMNVEV in the germline V gene (reference sequence). CDR3 loop: CASSLSTPGNYGYTF. The CDR3 DNA follows: TGTGCCAGCAGTTTAAGTACTCCAGGGAACTATGGCTACACCTTC.

The V call is TRBV5-1, the J call TRBJ2-5, with D possibly being TRBD1 (5 bases). The length of the CDR3 is 14 residues. CDR1 and CDR2 (germline): SGHRS, YFSETQ. V lost 2 bases and J 2 bases, leaving 10 bases between the germline ends. The CDR3 protein is CASSFGDRQETQYF. The CDR3 coding sequence is TGCGCCAGCAGCTTCGGCGACAGACAAGAGACCCAGTACTTC.

A single count supports this clone. This chain uses TRBV10-2 with TRBJ1-2; TRBD1 matches at 8 bases. This CDR3 spans 16 amino acids. Losses at the gene ends were 5 bases for V and 5 bases for J; bases not matched to a gene: 13. The germline V gene encodes CDR1 WSHSY and CDR2 SAAADI. CDR3 protein: CASSSTGQGLGYGYTF. CDR3 bases: TGCGCCAGCAGTTCTACAGGACAGGGCCTGGGATATGGCTACACCTTC.

The J gene is TRBJ1-5, the V gene TRBV28; D unresolved. V lost 3 bases, J lost 6 bases, and 12 bases lay in between. This CDR3 comprises 14 residues. The germline V gene has CDR1 MDHEN and CDR2 SYDVKM. CDR3 sequence: CASSLGVLLQPQHF. DNA for the CDR3: TGTGCCAGCAGTTTGGGAGTCCTCCTTCAGCCCCAGCATTTT.

Comment on this clone: The germline gene is not matched at one end of the junction; a read error may be the cause. This chain uses TRBV7-9 with TRBJ1-1, with unresolved D. The CDR3 has 15 amino acids. Per the germline V gene, CDR1 is SEHNR and CDR2 is FQNEAQ (reference sequence). CDR3 nucleotides: TGTGCCAGCAGCTCTTCCGCGGTAAAGAACGCTGAAGCTTTCTTT. It specifies CASSSSAVKNAEAFF.

The chain uses TRBV2 and TRBJ2-5; no firm D call. Trimming took 5 bases from V and 1 from J, leaving 8 bases between them. The germline gives CDR1 SNHLY, CDR2 FYNNEI. The CDR3 runs to 13 residues. CDR3 region: CASSYDFQETQYF. The CDR3 coding sequence is TGTGCCAGCAGTTATGACTTCCAAGAGACCCAGTACTTC.

The genes are TRBV10-3 and TRBJ1-5, with a weak D call TRBD1 (5 bases). Trimming pared 6 bases from V and 1 base from J, leaving 13 bases between. CDR3 size: 15 residues. CDR1 and CDR2 from the germline V gene are ENHRY and SYGVKD. CDR3 sequence: CAIRGGLRSNQPQHF. In nucleotides, the CDR3 is TGTGCCATCAGGGGGGGGTTGAGAAGCAATCAGCCCCAGCATTTT.

V gene TRBV6-1 combines with J gene TRBJ2-4; D might be TRBD2 (5 bases). The CDR3 spans 15 residues. CDR1 and CDR2 from the germline V gene are MNHNS and SASEGT. Between the trimmed V and J ends, which lost 11 bases and 2 bases, there was a span of 19 bases. CDR3 DNA: TGTGCCCCCCATGGGGAGAGAGGAACCAAAAACATTCAGTACTTC. Its translation: CAPHGERGTKNIQYF.

This clone was seen a handful of times. J is TRBJ2-7 and V is TRBV2; D might be TRBD1 (6 bases). CDR1 SNHLY and CDR2 FYNNEI come from the germline V gene. V dropped 1 base and J dropped 4 bases, with 14 bases sitting between them. The CDR3 is 15 amino acids. The CDR3 protein is CASSEGQVGPYEQYF. As DNA, the CDR3 is TGTGCCAGCAGTGAAGGACAGGTTGGTCCATACGAGCAGTACTTC.

This rearrangement joins TRBV19 to TRBJ1-5, with D possibly TRBD1 on 5 matching bases. V was shortened by 0 bases and J by 6 bases, with 9 bases between the two germline ends. This CDR3 contains 14 residues. In germline, CDR1 is LNHDA, CDR2 SQIVND (reference sequence). CDR3 amino acids: CASSIDAGGQPQHF. In DNA form, the CDR3 reads TGTGCCAGTAGTATAGATGCGGGGGGTCAGCCCCAGCATTTT.

The genes are TRBV4-2 and TRBJ2-2; tentatively, D is TRBD2 (6 bases). CDR1 and CDR2 from the germline V gene are LGHNA and YNFKEQ. The germline V and J ends were trimmed by 4 bases and 5 bases, with 14 bases remaining between them. The CDR3 sequence is 15 residues long. CDR3 residues: CASSPKTSRTGELFF. DNA of the CDR3: TGTGCCAGCAGCCCGAAGACTAGTCGGACCGGGGAGCTGTTTTTT.

The chain joins TRBV29-1 to TRBJ2-7; TRBD2 matches at 12 bases. V lost 6 bases and J lost 2; bases outside the gene matches: 5. The CDR3 consists of 14 residues. Germline V gene data show CDR1 as SQVTM and CDR2 as ANQGSEA. The chain's CDR3 is CSVERTSGTYEQYF. CDR3 nucleotides: TGCAGCGTGGAAAGGACTAGCGGGACCTACGAGCAGTACTTC.

This chain links TRBV4-1 with TRBJ2-5; a weak D match, TRBD2 (6 bases). This CDR3 is 17 amino acids long. The germline V and J ends were trimmed by 0 bases and 0 bases, with 14 bases remaining between them. CDR1 MGHRA and CDR2 YSYEKL come from the germline V gene. This CDR3 reads CASSQDLAGSYQETQYF. The CDR3 region has the DNA TGCGCCAGCAGCCAAGATCTGGCGGGATCGTACCAAGAGACCCAGTACTTC.